These 5 T cell receptor beta chains share one sample of origin, sequenced in a study of molecular identifiers for immune sequencing clone quantification. Each CDR3 protein gets one entry after TCRdb re-called the PCR reads with MiXCR. Of 250,000 to 350,000 distinct CDR3 sequences in the sample, around 21% are singletons; the top ten hold approximately 0.84%. Sequencing input: naive CD8+ T cells from blood, with Jurkat cell RNA spiked in. Subset: FACS-sorted CD8+CD4-CCR7+CD45RA+ naive T cells. The origin of the receptors is a human donor in good health. Some libraries in this study had Jurkat cell RNA spiked in.

This clonotype was counted many times. This rearrangement joins TRBV6-2 or TRBV6-3 to TRBJ2-2; D is tentatively TRBD1 or TRBD2 (6 bases each). The CDR3 is 14 residues long. Trimming pared 2 bases from V and 3 bases from J, leaving 7 bases between. Germline CDR1 and CDR2: MNHEY and SVGEGT. CDR3: CASSYRGDTGELFF. The CDR3 DNA is TGTGCCAGCAGTTACAGGGGGGACACCGGGGAGCTGTTTTTT.

As concerns this clonotype: This clone may be a read error of a much larger clone one base away. This chain joins TRBV19 and TRBJ2-7; 7 nucleotides line up with TRBD1. The CDR3 sequence is 13 residues long. In germline, CDR1 is LNHDA, CDR2 SQIVND (reference sequence). Losses at the gene ends were 8 bases for V and 7 bases for J; bases not matched to a gene: 11. The chain's CDR3 is CASGTGTAEEQYF. CDR3 DNA sequence: TGTGCCAGTGGTACCGGGACAGCCGAGGAGCAGTACTTC.

This clonotype was seen many times. This chain joins TRBV6-2 or TRBV6-3 and TRBJ2-5, with D perhaps assigned TRBD1 or TRBD2 (5 bases each). V lost 5 bases, J lost 5 bases, and 12 bases lay in between. The germline gives CDR1 MNHEY, CDR2 SVGEGT. CDR3 length equals 13 residues. For the CDR3, the DNA is TGTGCCAGCAGTGCCGGGACCTTGGAGACCCAGTACTTC. Protein: CASSAGTLETQYF.

Many counts were recorded for this clonotype. The chain is built from TRBV20-1 and TRBJ1-1; TRBD1 matches 9 bases. CDR1 and CDR2 from the germline V gene are DFQATT and SNEGSKA (reference sequence). The CDR3 is made up of 13 amino acids. Trimming took 3 bases from V and 9 from J; bases not matched to a gene: 8. The CDR3 DNA reads TGCAGTGCTAGTCCCGTGGACAGGGGCAAAGCTTTCTTT. This encodes CSASPVDRGKAFF.

This clonotype was recorded a few times. J is TRBJ2-7 and V is TRBV7-9; TRBD2 might be the D (6 bases). The CDR3 consists of 12 residues. Germline CDR1 SEHNR, CDR2 FQNEAQ (reference sequence). Deletions cut 4 bases from V and 6 bases from J, with 10 bases between. For the CDR3, the DNA is TGTGCCAGCAGCTGGGGGGTTCCCGAGCAGTACTTC. As protein: CASSWGVPEQYF.